The 2 T cell receptor beta chains in this list originate from one sample, sequenced in a study of blood T cells in healthy people across ages. Primed by a sample-barcoded 5' primer and a J-beta primer mix, a second PCR proceeded for about 7 to 12 cycles. TCRdb re-called the 5' RACE reads with MiXCR, one entry per CDR3 protein. The sample has approximately 900,000 distinct CDR3 sequences, roughly 52% seen once; the top ten hold around an eighth. The sequencing sample was made of blood. The receptors shown here come from a man in his thirties or forties in good health.

This clonotype has a handful of counts. The gene calls are TRBV20-1 and TRBJ2-7; no clear D. V was pared by 0 bases and J by 5 bases, with 17 bases between. CDR3 length: 15 residues. From germline, CDR1 is DFQATT and CDR2 SNEGSKA (reference sequence). The CDR3 sequence: CSARDLMQHRDEQYF. The CDR3 nucleotides are TGCAGTGCTAGAGATCTGATGCAACACCGGGACGAGCAGTACTTC.

This clonotype occurred once. V usage is TRBV4-2 and J usage is TRBJ2-2, with D possibly TRBD2 on 5 matching bases. V dropped 4 bases and J dropped 4 bases, with 13 bases sitting between them. The germline CDR1 and CDR2 sequences are LGHNA and YNFKEQ. The CDR3 consists of 15 residues. The CDR3 DNA reads as TGTGCCAGCAGCCCCTTAAGAGGAGGCACCGGGGAGCTGTTTTTT. It specifies CASSPLRGGTGELFF.